A single sample gave rise to the 2 T cell receptor beta chains below, sequenced in a study of blood T cell repertoires in COVID-19. Generated by immunoSEQ multiplex PCR, the TCRdb table keeps only in-frame clones and is missing some. The table includes more than 400,000 clones, less than 95% detected once. The sequenced sample consisted of PBMCs or T cells enriched from blood (not recorded which). The receptors were sampled from a man between 18 and 29 years old who had recovered from COVID-19.

The rearrangement uses TRBV15 and TRBJ1-1; a possible D gene is TRBD1 (5 bases). The germline V gene encodes CDR1 LNHNV and CDR2 YYDKDF (reference sequence). Deletions cut 0 bases from V and 1 base from J, with 12 bases between. This CDR3 has 16 residues. The CDR3 nucleotides read TGTGCCACCAGCAGAGATTATGGCACAGGGAACACTGAAGCTTTCTTT. This codes for CATSRDYGTGNTEAFF.

The rearrangement uses TRBV19 and TRBJ1-2; no clear D gene. The germline CDR1 and CDR2 sequences are LNHDA and SQIVND (reference sequence). The CDR3 consists of 15 residues. Trimming shortened V by 8 bases and J by 5 bases, and 21 bases separated the two germline ends. In DNA, the CDR3 is TGTGCCAGTGGAAGGGAGCGCATTGGCATTTATGGCTACACCTTC. Translation: CASGRERIGIYGYTF.